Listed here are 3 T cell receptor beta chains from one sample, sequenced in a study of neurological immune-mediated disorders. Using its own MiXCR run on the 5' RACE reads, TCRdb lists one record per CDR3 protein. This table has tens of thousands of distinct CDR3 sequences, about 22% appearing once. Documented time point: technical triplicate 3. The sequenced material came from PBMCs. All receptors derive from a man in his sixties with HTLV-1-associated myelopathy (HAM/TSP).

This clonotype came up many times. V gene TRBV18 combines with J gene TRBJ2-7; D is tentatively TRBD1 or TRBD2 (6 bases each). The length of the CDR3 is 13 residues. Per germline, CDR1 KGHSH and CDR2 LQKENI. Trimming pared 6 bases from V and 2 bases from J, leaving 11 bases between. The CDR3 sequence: CASSQRGPYEQYF. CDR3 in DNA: TGTGCCAGCTCGCAACGGGGGCCCTACGAGCAGTACTTC.

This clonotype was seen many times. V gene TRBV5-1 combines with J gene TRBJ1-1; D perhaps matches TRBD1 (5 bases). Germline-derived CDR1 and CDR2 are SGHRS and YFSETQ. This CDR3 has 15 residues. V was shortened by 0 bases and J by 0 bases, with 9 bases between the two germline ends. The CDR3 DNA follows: TGCGCCAGCAGCTTGGCGGGGGGAATGAACACTGAAGCTTTCTTT. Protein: CASSLAGGMNTEAFF.

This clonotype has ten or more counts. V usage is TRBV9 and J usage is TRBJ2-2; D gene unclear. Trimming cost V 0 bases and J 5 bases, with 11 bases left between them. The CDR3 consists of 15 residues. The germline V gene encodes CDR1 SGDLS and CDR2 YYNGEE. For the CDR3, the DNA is TGTGCCAGCAGCGTAGCCGCCGTTGGGACCGGGGAGCTGTTTTTT. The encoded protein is CASSVAAVGTGELFF.